The 6 T cell receptor beta chains given below trace back to one sample, sequenced in a study of T cell responses to AZD1222 COVID-19 vaccine. The method was immunoSEQ multiplex PCR; TCRdb's version includes in-frame clones alone and lacks a portion of them. Among 65,000 to 80,000 clones listed, 92% were seen once. The specimen was peripheral blood, collected on day 0 of MenACWY control vaccination. These receptor sequences come from an adult in good health.

The V gene is TRBV27, the J gene TRBJ2-5; D unclear. With 2 bases removed from V and 5 bases from J, the gap between germline ends came to 9 bases. In germline, CDR1 is MNHEY, CDR2 SMNVEV (reference sequence). The CDR3 sequence is 13 residues long. Here the CDR3 reads CASSLHELETQYF. DNA of the CDR3: TGTGCCAGCAGTTTACACGAGCTGGAGACCCAGTACTTC.

This chain connects TRBV27 to TRBJ2-1; no definite D call. Germline-derived CDR1 and CDR2 are MNHEY and SMNVEV (reference sequence). The ends were cut back, 5 bases at V and 0 bases at J, with 14 bases in the middle. The length of the CDR3 is 16 residues. The CDR3 DNA is TGTGCCAGCAGTCTCTCCCAAGACCGCTCCTACAATGAGCAGTTCTTC. Its protein product is CASSLSQDRSYNEQFF.

The chain uses TRBV2 and TRBJ1-5; D ambiguous. The V end was cut by 2 bases, the J end by 3 bases, with 8 bases between. The CDR3 totals 14 residues. Germline values: CDR1 SNHLY, CDR2 FYNNEI. The CDR3 protein is CASSEFGTNQPQHF. DNA of the CDR3: TGTGCCAGCAGTGAATTTGGCACCAATCAGCCCCAGCATTTT. Complete variable domain (other parts from reference TRBV2 and TRBJ1-5): EPEVTQTPSHQVTQMGQEVILRCVPISNHLYFYWYRQILGQKVEFLVSFYNNEISEKSEIFDDQFSVERPDGSNFTLKIRSTKLEDSAMYFCASSEFGTNQPQHFGDGTRLSIL.

CDR3 protein: CASSLGAKVGEQYF. CDR3 bases: TGTGCCAGCAGCTTAGGGGCTAAGGTGGGCGAGCAGTACTTC. The chain is built from TRBV7-8 and TRBJ2-7; D unclear. Germline V gives CDR1 SGHVS, CDR2 FQNEAQ. V was trimmed by 1 base and J by 6 bases, leaving 13 bases between them. CDR3 length: 14 residues. The whole variable domain, filled in from reference TRBV7-8 and TRBJ2-7, reads GAGVSQSPRYKVAKRGQDVALRCDPISGHVSLFWYQQALGQGPEFLTYFQNEAQLDKSGLPSDRFFAERPEGSVSTLKIQRTQQEDSAVYLCASSLGAKVGEQYFGPGTRLTVT.

The sample holds one count of this clone. The chain recombines TRBV28 with TRBJ2-7; no firm D call. The CDR3 length is 11 residues. Trimming took off 4 bases at V and 3 bases at J, with 4 bases between the two ends. Germline V gene sequence: CDR1 MDHEN, CDR2 SYDVKM. The CDR3 loop reads CASSSDYEQYF. The CDR3 DNA reads TGTGCCAGCAGTTCGGACTACGAGCAGTACTTC. The full variable domain, in which reference TRBV28 and TRBJ2-7 provide the parts outside the CDR3, is DVKVTQSSRYLVKRTGEKVFLECVQDMDHENMFWYRQDPGLGLRLIYFSYDVKMKEKGDIPEGYSVSREKKERFSLILESASTNQTSMYLCASSSDYEQYFGPGTRLTVT.

The gene calls are TRBV24-1 and TRBJ1-5; unclear D gene. There are 14 residues in the CDR3. Germline values: CDR1 KGHDR, CDR2 SFDVKD. V was trimmed by 4 bases and J by 0 bases, leaving 6 bases between them. The CDR3 loop is CATSEVYSNQPQHF. CDR3 DNA: TGTGCCACCAGTGAGGTTTATAGCAATCAGCCCCAGCATTTT.